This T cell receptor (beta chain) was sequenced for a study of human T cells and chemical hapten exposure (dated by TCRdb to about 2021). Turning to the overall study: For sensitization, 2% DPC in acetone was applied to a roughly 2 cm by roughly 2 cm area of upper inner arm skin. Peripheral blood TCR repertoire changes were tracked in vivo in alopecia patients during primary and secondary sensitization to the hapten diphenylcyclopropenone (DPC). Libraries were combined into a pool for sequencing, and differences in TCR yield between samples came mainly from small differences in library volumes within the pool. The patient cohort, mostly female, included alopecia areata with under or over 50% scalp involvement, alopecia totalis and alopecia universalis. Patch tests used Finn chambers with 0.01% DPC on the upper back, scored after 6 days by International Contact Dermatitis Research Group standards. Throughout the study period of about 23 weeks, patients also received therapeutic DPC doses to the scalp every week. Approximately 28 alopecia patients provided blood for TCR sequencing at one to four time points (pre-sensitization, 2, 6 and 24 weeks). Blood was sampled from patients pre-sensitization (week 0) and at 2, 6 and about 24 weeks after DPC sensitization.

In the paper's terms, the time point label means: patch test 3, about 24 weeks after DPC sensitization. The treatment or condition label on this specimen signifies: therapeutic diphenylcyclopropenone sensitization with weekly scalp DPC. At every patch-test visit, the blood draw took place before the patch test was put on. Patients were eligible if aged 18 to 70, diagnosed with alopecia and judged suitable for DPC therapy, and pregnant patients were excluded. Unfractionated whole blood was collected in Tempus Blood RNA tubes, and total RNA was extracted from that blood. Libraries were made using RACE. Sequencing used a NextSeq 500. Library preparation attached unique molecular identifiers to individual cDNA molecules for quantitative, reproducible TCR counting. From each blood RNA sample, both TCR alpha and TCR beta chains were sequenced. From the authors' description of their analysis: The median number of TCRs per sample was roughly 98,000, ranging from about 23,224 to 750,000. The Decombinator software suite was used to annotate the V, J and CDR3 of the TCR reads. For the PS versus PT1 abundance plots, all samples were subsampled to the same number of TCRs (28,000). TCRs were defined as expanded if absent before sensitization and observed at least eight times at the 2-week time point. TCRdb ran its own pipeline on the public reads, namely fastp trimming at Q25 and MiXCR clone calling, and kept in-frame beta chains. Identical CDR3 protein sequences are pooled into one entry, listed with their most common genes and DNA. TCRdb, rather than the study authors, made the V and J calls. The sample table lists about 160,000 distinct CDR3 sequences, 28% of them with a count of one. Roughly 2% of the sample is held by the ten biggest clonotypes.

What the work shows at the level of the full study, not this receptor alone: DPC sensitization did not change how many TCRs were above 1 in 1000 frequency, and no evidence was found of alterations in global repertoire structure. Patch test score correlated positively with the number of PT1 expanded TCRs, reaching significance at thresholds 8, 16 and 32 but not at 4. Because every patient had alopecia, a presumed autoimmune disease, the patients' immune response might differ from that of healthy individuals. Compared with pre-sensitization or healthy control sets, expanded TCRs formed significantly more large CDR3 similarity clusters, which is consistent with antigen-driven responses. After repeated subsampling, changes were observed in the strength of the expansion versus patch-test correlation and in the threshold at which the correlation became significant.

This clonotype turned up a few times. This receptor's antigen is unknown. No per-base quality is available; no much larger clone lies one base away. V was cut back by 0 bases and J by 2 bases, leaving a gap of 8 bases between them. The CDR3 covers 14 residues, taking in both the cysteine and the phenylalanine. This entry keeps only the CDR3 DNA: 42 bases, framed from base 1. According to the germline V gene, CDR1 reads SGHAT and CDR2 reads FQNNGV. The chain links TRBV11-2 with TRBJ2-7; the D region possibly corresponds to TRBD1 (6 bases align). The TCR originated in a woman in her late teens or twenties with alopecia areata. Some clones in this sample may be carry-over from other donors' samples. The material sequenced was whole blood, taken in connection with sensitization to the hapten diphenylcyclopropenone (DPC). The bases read TGTGCCAGCAGCTTAGAGACAGGTACCTACGAGCAGTACTTC. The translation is CASSLETGTYEQYF.